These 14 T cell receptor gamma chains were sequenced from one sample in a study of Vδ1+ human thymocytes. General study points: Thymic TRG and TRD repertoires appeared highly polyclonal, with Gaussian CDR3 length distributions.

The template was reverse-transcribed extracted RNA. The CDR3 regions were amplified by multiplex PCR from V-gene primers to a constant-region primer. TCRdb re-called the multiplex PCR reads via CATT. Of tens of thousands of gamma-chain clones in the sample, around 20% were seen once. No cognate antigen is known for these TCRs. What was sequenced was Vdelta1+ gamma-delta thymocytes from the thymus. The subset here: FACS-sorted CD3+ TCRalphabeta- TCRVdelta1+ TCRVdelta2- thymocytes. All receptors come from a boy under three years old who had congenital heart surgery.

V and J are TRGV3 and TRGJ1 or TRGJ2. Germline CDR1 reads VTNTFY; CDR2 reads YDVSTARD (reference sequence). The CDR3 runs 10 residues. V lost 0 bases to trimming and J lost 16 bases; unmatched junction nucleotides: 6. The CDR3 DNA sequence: TGTGCCACCTGGGACAGGCGTGGGCTCTTT. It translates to CATWDRRGLF.

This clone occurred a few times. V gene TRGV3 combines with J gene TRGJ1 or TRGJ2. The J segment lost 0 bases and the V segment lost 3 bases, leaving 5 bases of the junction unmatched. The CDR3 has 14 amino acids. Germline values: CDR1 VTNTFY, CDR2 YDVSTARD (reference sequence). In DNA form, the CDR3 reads TGTGCCACCTGGGACCCTCCGAATTATTATAAGAAACTCTTT. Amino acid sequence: CATWDPPNYYKKLF.

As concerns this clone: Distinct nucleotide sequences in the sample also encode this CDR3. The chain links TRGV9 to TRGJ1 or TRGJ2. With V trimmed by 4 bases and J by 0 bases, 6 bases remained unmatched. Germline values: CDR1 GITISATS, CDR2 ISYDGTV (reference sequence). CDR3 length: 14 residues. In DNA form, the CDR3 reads TGTGCCTTGTGGGAAGGTACGAATTATTATAAGAAACTCTTT. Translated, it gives CALWEGTNYYKKLF.

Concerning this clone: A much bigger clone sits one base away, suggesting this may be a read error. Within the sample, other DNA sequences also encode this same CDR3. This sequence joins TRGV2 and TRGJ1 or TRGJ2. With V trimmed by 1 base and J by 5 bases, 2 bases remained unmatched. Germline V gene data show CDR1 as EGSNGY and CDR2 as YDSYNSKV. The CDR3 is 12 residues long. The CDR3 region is CATWDGNYKKLF. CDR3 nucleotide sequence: TGTGCCACCTGGGACGGTAATTATAAGAAACTCTTT.

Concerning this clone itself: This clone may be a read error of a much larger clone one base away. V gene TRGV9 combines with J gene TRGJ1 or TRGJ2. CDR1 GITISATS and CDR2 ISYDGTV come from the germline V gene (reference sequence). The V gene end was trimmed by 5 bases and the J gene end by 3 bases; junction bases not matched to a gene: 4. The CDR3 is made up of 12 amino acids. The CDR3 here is CALWGAYYKKLF. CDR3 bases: TGTGCCTTGTGGGGGGCTTATTATAAGAAACTCTTT.

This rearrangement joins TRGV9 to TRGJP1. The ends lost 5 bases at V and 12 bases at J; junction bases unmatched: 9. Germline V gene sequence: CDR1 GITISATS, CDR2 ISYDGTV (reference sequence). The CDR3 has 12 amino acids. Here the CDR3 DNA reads TGTGCCTTGTGGGTGACCGTGAGGTTCAAGATATTT. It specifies CALWVTVRFKIF.

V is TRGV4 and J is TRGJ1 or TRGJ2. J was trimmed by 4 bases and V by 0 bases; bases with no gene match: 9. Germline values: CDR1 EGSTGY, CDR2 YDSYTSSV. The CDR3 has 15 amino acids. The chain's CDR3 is CATWDGPHGYYKKLF. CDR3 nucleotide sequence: TGTGCCACCTGGGATGGGCCCCATGGATATTATAAGAAACTCTTT.

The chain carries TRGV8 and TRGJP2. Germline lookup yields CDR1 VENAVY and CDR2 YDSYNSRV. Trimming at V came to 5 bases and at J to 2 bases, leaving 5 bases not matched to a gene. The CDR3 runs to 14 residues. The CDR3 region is CATWVPSSDWIKTF. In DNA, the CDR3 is TGTGCCACCTGGGTCCCGAGTAGTGATTGGATCAAGACGTTT.

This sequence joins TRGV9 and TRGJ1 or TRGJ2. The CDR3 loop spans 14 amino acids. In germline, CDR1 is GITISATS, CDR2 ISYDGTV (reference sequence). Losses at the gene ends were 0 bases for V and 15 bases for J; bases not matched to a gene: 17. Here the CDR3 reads CALWEVTTYYNILF. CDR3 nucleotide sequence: TGTGCCTTGTGGGAGGTGACTACTTATTATAACATACTCTTT.

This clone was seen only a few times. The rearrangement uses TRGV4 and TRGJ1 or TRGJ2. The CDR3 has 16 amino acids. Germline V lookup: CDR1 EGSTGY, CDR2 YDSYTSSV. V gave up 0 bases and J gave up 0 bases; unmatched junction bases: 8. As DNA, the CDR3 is TGTGCCACCTGGGATGGGTCGAGCGTGAATTATTATAAGAAACTCTTT. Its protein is CATWDGSSVNYYKKLF.

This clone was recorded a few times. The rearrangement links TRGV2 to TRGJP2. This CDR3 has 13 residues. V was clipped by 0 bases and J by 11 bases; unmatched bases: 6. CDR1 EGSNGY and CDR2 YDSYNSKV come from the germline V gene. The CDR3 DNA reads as TGTGCCACCTGGGACGGGCCGTGGTGGATCAAGACGTTT. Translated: CATWDGPWWIKTF.

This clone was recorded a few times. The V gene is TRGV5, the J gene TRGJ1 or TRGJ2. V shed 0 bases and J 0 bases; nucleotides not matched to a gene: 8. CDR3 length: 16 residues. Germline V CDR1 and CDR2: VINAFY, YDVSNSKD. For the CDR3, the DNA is TGTGCCACCTGGGACAGGGAAAATTCGAATTATTATAAGAAACTCTTT. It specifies CATWDRENSNYYKKLF.

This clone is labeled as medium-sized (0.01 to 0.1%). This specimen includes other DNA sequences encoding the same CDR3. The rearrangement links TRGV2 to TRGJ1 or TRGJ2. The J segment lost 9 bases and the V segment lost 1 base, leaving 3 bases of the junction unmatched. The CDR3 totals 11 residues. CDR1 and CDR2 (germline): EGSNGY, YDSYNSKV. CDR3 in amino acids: CATWDGPKKLF. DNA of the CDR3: TGTGCCACCTGGGACGGCCCTAAGAAACTCTTT.

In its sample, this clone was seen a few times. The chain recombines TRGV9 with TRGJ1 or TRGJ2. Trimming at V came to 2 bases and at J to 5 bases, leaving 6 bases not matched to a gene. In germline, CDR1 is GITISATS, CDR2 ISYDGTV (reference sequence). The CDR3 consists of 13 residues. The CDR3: CALWEAIHYKKLF. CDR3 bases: TGTGCCTTGTGGGAGGCGATCCATTATAAGAAACTCTTT.